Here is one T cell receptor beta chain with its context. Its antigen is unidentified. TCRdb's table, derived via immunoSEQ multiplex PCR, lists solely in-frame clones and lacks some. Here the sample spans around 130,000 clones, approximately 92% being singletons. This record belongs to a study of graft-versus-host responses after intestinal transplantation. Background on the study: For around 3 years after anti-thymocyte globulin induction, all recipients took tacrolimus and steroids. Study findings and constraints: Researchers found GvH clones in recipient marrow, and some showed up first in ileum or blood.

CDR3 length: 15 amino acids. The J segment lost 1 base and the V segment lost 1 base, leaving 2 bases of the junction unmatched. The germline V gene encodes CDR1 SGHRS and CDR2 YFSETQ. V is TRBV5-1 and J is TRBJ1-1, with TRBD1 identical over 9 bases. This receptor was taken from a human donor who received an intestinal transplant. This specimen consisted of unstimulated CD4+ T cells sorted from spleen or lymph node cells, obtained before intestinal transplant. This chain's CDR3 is CASSLTGGKNTEAFF. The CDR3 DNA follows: TGCGCCAGCAGCTTGACAGGGGGCAAGAACACTGAAGCTTTCTTT.